This T cell receptor beta chain was sequenced in a study of blood T cells in healthy people across ages. Turning to the study itself: Through template switching, about one barcoded beta molecule was captured per two T cells, as measured in model experiments. Study-level points and caveats: The fall in TCR beta diversity per million T cells was roughly linear with age.

The individuals who served as donors were healthy Caucasians living in Russia, aged roughly 6 to 100. Next came a second PCR, run for roughly 6 to 11 cycles, which used a sample-barcoded 5' primer along with a J-beta primer mix. TCRdb reprocessed the 5' RACE reads via MiXCR and lists one record per CDR3 protein. The sample holds 910,000 or so distinct CDR3 sequences; just over 50% are singletons and the top ten take around a fifth. The V gene's germline CDR1 is SGHTA and CDR2 FQGNSA. This CDR3 contains 14 residues. V lost 6 bases to trimming and J lost 4 bases; unmatched junction nucleotides: 6. As concerns this clonotype: Its matching antigen is unknown.

The source material was blood. The V and J genes are TRBV7-2 and TRBJ2-3; 8 bases agree with TRBD1. The receptor was derived from a woman aged 55-69 years in good health. The CDR3 region has the DNA TGTGCCAGCAGACGGACAGGGACTTCAGATACGCAGTATTTT. This sequence encodes CASRRTGTSDTQYF. The full variable domain, with the rest looked up from reference TRBV7-2 and TRBJ2-3, is GAGVSQSPSNKVTEKGKDVELRCDPISGHTALYWYRQSLGQGLEFLIYFQGNSAPDKSGLPSDRFSAERTGGSVSTLTIQRTQQEDSAVYLCASRRTGTSDTQYFGPGTRLTVL.